Listed here are 17 T cell receptor beta chains from one sample, sequenced in a study of blood T cell repertoires in COVID-19. Profiled with immunoSEQ multiplex PCR; TCRdb holds only in-frame clones, not every one. The data hold around 170,000 clones, with roughly 90% observed a single time. Specimen: PBMCs or T cells enriched from blood (not recorded which). The receptors come from a woman aged 45-60 years who had recovered from COVID-19.

V gene TRBV2 combines with J gene TRBJ1-1; weak D call: TRBD1 (5 bases). This CDR3 region has 13 residues. V was pared by 4 bases and J by 0 bases, with 6 bases between. Germline CDR1 SNHLY, CDR2 FYNNEI. The DNA for the CDR3 is TGTGCCAGCAGTGTCAGGGTGAACACTGAAGCTTTCTTT. Amino acid sequence: CASSVRVNTEAFF.

The chain links TRBV7-9 to TRBJ1-1, with 8 bases that match TRBD1. Germline V CDR1 and CDR2: SEHNR, FQNEAQ (reference sequence). V was clipped by 5 bases and J by 2 bases; unmatched bases: 7. This CDR3 comprises 15 residues. The CDR3 spells CASSARQGPNTEAFF. The DNA for the CDR3 is TGTGCCAGCAGCGCCAGACAGGGGCCTAACACTGAAGCTTTCTTT. The full variable domain, rest sourced from reference TRBV7-9 and TRBJ1-1, is DTGVSQNPRHKITKRGQNVTFRCDPISEHNRLYWYRQTLGQGPEFLTYFQNEAQLEKSRLLSDRFSAERPKGSFSTLEIQRTEQGDSAMYLCASSARQGPNTEAFFGQGTRLTVV.

The genes are TRBV7-6 and TRBJ2-7; 8 bases are shared with TRBD1. CDR1 is SGHVS and CDR2 is FNYEAQ in the germline V gene. The CDR3 sequence is 14 residues long. V shed 4 bases, J shed 5 bases, and the junction held 7 bases outside the gene matches. The CDR3 nucleotides are TGTGCCAGCAGCTCTAGACAGGGGAAACACGAGCAGTACTTC. Translation: CASSSRQGKHEQYF.

V and J are TRBV20-1 and TRBJ2-1; 7 nucleotides line up with TRBD2. This CDR3 has 15 amino acids. V lost 3 bases and J lost 4; bases outside the gene matches: 9. From germline, CDR1 is DFQATT and CDR2 SNEGSKA (reference sequence). CDR3 nucleotide sequence: TGCAGTGCTAGTCGGGCTAGCGGACGTTACAATGAGCAGTTCTTC. Translating it yields CSASRASGRYNEQFF.

The chain recombines TRBV9 with TRBJ2-1, with TRBD2 identical over 14 bases. Germline V gene sequence: CDR1 SGDLS, CDR2 YYNGEE. CDR3 length: 16 residues. Germline trimming cut 4 bases from V and 11 bases from J; bases unmatched to any gene: 11. CDR3 region: CASSSPGTSGSGKQFF. In nucleotides, the CDR3 is TGTGCCAGCAGCTCCCCCGGGACTAGCGGGAGTGGTAAGCAGTTCTTC.

This clone was detected only once. This chain uses TRBV7-9 with TRBJ2-7; D is possibly TRBD1 (5 bases). Germline V CDR1 and CDR2: SEHNR, FQNEAQ (reference sequence). Trimming left V 4 bases short and J 2 bases short, with 9 bases between. The CDR3 covers 13 residues. The CDR3 coding sequence is TGTGCCAGCAGCTCAGGGATAACCTACGAGCAGTACTTC. The encoded protein is CASSSGITYEQYF.

The gene calls are TRBV30 and TRBJ1-5, with 10 bases that match TRBD1. The CDR3 is 18 residues long. The germline V gene encodes CDR1 GTSNPN and CDR2 SVGIG (reference sequence). With 3 bases clipped from V and 1 base from J, the junction kept 12 bases outside the gene matches. DNA for the CDR3: TGTGCCTGGAGGGGTTTGGGACAGGGGAGGAGGAGCAATCAGCCCCAGCATTTT. This gives the protein CAWRGLGQGRRSNQPQHF. The whole variable domain, remainder taken from reference TRBV30 and TRBJ1-5, is SQTIHQWPATLVQPVGSPLSLECTVEGTSNPNLYWYRQAAGRGLQLLFYSVGIGQISSEVPQNLSASRPQDRQFILSSKKLLLSDSGFYLCAWRGLGQGRRSNQPQHFGDGTRLSIL.

V and J are TRBV5-1 and TRBJ1-1; D remains ambiguous. The CDR3 is 12 residues long. With 4 bases removed from V and 1 base from J, the gap between germline ends came to 5 bases. Germline loops: CDR1 SGHRS, CDR2 YFSETQ. The chain's CDR3 is CASSKANTEAFF. The CDR3 bases are TGCGCCAGCAGCAAAGCGAACACTGAAGCTTTCTTT. Combining the CDR3 with reference TRBV5-1 and TRBJ1-1 gives the whole variable domain KAGVTQTPRYLIKTRGQQVTLSCSPISGHRSVSWYQQTPGQGLQFLFEYFSETQRNKGNFPGRFSGRQFSNSRSEMNVSTLELGDSALYLCASSKANTEAFFGQGTRLTVV.

V gene TRBV19 combines with J gene TRBJ1-5, with 7 bases matching TRBD1. J lost 2 bases, V lost 3 bases, and 16 bases had no gene match. Germline-derived CDR1 and CDR2 are LNHDA and SQIVND (reference sequence). This CDR3 region has 19 residues. The CDR3 protein is CASSIGTEVFRGGNQPQHF. The CDR3 DNA follows: TGTGCCAGTAGTATCGGGACAGAGGTATTTCGCGGAGGCAATCAGCCCCAGCATTTT.

The V gene is TRBV19, the J gene TRBJ2-7; 10 nucleotides match TRBD2. The V gene's germline CDR1 is LNHDA and CDR2 SQIVND (reference sequence). With V trimmed by 0 bases and J by 1 base, 15 bases remained unmatched. CDR3 length: 20 residues. The DNA for the CDR3 is TGTGCCAGTAGTATAGATTGGGACCGACTTTCTAGCGGGAGTTCCTACGAGCAGTACTTC. It codes for CASSIDWDRLSSGSSYEQYF.

The chain joins TRBV3-1 (or the pseudogene TRBV3-2) to TRBJ2-1; D ambiguous. This CDR3 comprises 15 residues. CDR1 and CDR2 from the germline V gene are LGHDT and YNNKEL (reference sequence). V shed 0 bases and J shed 7 bases, with 13 bases lying between them. The CDR3 DNA reads TGTGCCAGCAGCCAAGATCTCAGAGACTCAAATGAGCAGTTCTTC. Protein product: CASSQDLRDSNEQFF.

This rearrangement joins TRBV3-1 (or the pseudogene TRBV3-2) to TRBJ1-1; no clear D gene. The CDR3 runs 13 residues. V was cut by 4 bases and J by 5 bases, with 11 bases left in between. The germline gives CDR1 LGHDT, CDR2 YNNKEL (reference sequence). CDR3 protein: CASSLRGVTEAFF. CDR3 bases: TGTGCCAGCAGCCTACGGGGTGTGACTGAAGCTTTCTTT.

This clone was counted a few times. The chain has TRBV29-1 and TRBJ2-1; 12 bases are a match to TRBD2. V was clipped by 5 bases and J by 1 base; unmatched bases: 3. This CDR3 spans 15 amino acids. Looked up from germline, CDR1 is SQVTM and CDR2 is ANQGSEA. For the CDR3, the DNA is TGCAGCGTTCGAACTAGCGGGGGGTCCTACAATGAGCAGTTCTTC. Translating it yields CSVRTSGGSYNEQFF.

A word on this clone: Distinct nucleotide sequences in the sample also encode this CDR3. The rearrangement links TRBV19 to TRBJ1-5; a possible D gene is TRBD1 (6 bases). This CDR3 has 16 residues. The V and J ends lost 4 bases and 6 bases respectively, with 19 bases between them. The V gene's germline CDR1 is LNHDA and CDR2 SQIVND (reference sequence). CDR3 residues: CASSKGRGVSFQPQHF. In nucleotides, the CDR3 is TGTGCCAGTAGTAAGGGCAGGGGCGTTTCGTTTCAGCCCCAGCATTTT.

This clone has only one observation. The chain links TRBV7-8 to TRBJ1-5; D is unclear. The germline gives CDR1 SGHVS, CDR2 FQNEAQ. V lost 2 bases and J lost 3, with 8 bases in between. This CDR3 spans 14 amino acids. CDR3 residues: CASSLLQNNQPQHF. In DNA, the CDR3 is TGTGCCAGCAGCTTATTACAGAACAATCAGCCCCAGCATTTT. Full variable domain (missing parts from reference TRBV7-8 and TRBJ1-5): GAGVSQSPRYKVAKRGQDVALRCDPISGHVSLFWYQQALGQGPEFLTYFQNEAQLDKSGLPSDRFFAERPEGSVSTLKIQRTQQEDSAVYLCASSLLQNNQPQHFGDGTRLSIL.

The chain employs TRBV6-6 and TRBJ1-1; 10 bases match TRBD1. Germline CDR1 reads MNHNY; CDR2 reads SVGAGI (reference sequence). The ends lost 5 bases at V and 0 bases at J; junction bases unmatched: 9. The CDR3 runs 17 residues. CDR3 DNA sequence: TGTGCCAGCAGTCCTTCCCGGACAGGGGGGATGAACACTGAAGCTTTCTTT. Its protein is CASSPSRTGGMNTEAFF.

CDR3 region: CASSGGRRGNGRNTIYF. CDR3 bases: TGTGCCAGCAGTGGGGGTAGGAGAGGGAACGGGCGAAACACCATATATTTT. The chain employs TRBV25-1 and TRBJ1-3; the D is unclear. Germline CDR1 reads MGHDK; CDR2 reads SYGVNS. Trimming pared 4 bases from V and 5 bases from J, leaving 21 bases between. The CDR3 length is 17 residues.